Below are 9 T cell receptor beta chains sequenced from a single sample in a study of shared clonotypes between healthy human individuals. The naive CD8 population came from CD45RO-negative cells selected for CCR7, without terminally differentiated effector memory CD45RA+ cells. Using immunoSEQ multiplex PCR, the repertoire was profiled, and TCRdb retains in-frame clones only, with some absent. The table includes about 2.1 million clones, around 93% detected once. Sequencing was carried out using naive CD8+ T cells from PBMCs. All receptors derive from a man aged 18 to 29 in good health. Some clones in this sample may be carry-over from other donors' samples.

This chain joins TRBV19 and TRBJ2-7; 9 bases line up with TRBD1. Germline trimming cut 4 bases from V and 6 bases from J; bases unmatched to any gene: 10. Looked up from germline, CDR1 is LNHDA and CDR2 is SQIVND (reference sequence). This CDR3 contains 15 residues. CDR3 amino acids: CASSTRDREAVEQYF. As DNA, the CDR3 is TGTGCCAGTAGTACCAGGGACAGGGAAGCCGTCGAGCAGTACTTC.

V gene TRBV28 combines with J gene TRBJ2-4, with D perhaps matching TRBD1 (6 bases). This CDR3 is 11 amino acids long. From germline, CDR1 is MDHEN and CDR2 SYDVKM. The germline V and J ends were trimmed by 6 bases and 8 bases, with 8 bases remaining between them. The CDR3 region is CASSPGDIQYF. In DNA form, the CDR3 reads TGTGCCAGCAGCCCAGGGGACATTCAGTACTTC.

This rearrangement joins TRBV29-1 to TRBJ2-5; tentatively, D is TRBD1 (6 bases). The germline gives CDR1 SQVTM, CDR2 ANQGSEA. The CDR3 covers 13 residues. V was clipped by 6 bases and J by 0 bases, with 11 bases between them. The CDR3 DNA is TGCAGCGTCAGCGACAGGTACCAAGAGACCCAGTACTTC. Its translation: CSVSDRYQETQYF.

The gene calls are TRBV7-2 and TRBJ2-5, with 8 nucleotides matching TRBD2. The CDR3 has 15 amino acids. Trimming took 2 bases from V and 5 from J; bases not matched to a gene: 7. Per the germline V gene, CDR1 is SGHTA and CDR2 is FQGNSA. This chain's CDR3 is CASSLSGLEGETQYF. The CDR3, as DNA: TGTGCCAGCAGCTTATCGGGACTAGAGGGCGAGACCCAGTACTTC. Filled out from reference TRBV7-2 and TRBJ2-5, the complete variable domain reads GAGVSQSPSNKVTEKGKDVELRCDPISGHTALYWYRQSLGQGLEFLIYFQGNSAPDKSGLPSDRFSAERTGGSVSTLTIQRTQQEDSAVYLCASSLSGLEGETQYFGPGTRLLVL.

In regard to this clone: Other nucleotide sequences from this sample produce the same CDR3. The chain couples TRBV9 to TRBJ2-7, with 7 bases that match TRBD2. Germline values: CDR1 SGDLS, CDR2 YYNGEE. V shed 0 bases and J 2 bases; nucleotides not matched to a gene: 5. The CDR3 runs to 15 residues. The chain's CDR3 is CASSVGVGGPYEQYF. Here the CDR3 DNA reads TGTGCCAGCAGCGTAGGTGTGGGAGGGCCCTACGAGCAGTACTTC.

V usage is TRBV29-1 and J usage is TRBJ2-4; D remains unclear. The CDR3 runs 15 residues. CDR1 is SQVTM, CDR2 ANQGSEA, per germline. Trimming shortened V by 3 bases and J by 0 bases, and 12 bases separated the two germline ends. As DNA, the CDR3 is TGCAGCGTTGATGGCTCGCCTCTAGCCAAAAACATTCAGTACTTC. This codes for CSVDGSPLAKNIQYF.

CDR3 bases: TGTGCCAGCACCGAGGGGGGGGGATCCTACAATGAGCAGTTCTTC. Protein product: CASTEGGGSYNEQFF. The chain recombines TRBV6-6 with TRBJ2-1; D possibly corresponds to TRBD2 (7 bases). The CDR3 totals 15 residues. Germline V gives CDR1 MNHNY, CDR2 SVGAGI (reference sequence). The V end was cut by 7 bases, the J end by 1 base, with 14 bases between.

The chain carries TRBV5-1 and TRBJ1-1; TRBD1 aligns across 7 bases. The V segment lost 4 bases and the J segment 2 bases; nucleotides outside the gene matches: 5. Per germline, CDR1 SGHRS and CDR2 YFSETQ. CDR3 length equals 14 residues. Here the CDR3 reads CASSGYRGNTEAFF. The CDR3 DNA is TGCGCCAGCAGCGGTTACAGGGGTAACACTGAAGCTTTCTTT.

CDR3 region: CASSLEPAGEQFF. In nucleotides, the CDR3 is TGTGCCAGCAGCTTAGAGCCAGCCGGTGAGCAGTTCTTC. The chain has TRBV7-3 and TRBJ2-1; D is ambiguous. Per germline, CDR1 SGHTA and CDR2 FQGTGA. CDR3 size: 13 residues. Trimming stripped 2 bases from V and 9 bases from J, with 11 bases between.